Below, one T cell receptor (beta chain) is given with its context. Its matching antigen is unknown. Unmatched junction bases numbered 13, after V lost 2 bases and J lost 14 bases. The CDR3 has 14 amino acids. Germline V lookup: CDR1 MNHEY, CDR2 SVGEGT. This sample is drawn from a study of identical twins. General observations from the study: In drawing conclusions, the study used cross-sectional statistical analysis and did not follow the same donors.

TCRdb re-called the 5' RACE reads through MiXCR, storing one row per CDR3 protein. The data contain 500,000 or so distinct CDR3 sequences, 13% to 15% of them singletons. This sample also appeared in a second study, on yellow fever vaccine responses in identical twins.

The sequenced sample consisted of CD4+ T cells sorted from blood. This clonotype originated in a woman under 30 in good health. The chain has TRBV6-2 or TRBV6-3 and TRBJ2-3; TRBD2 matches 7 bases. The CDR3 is CASSYGLAGPHRYF. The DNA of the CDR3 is TGTGCCAGCAGTTACGGGTTAGCGGGCCCTCACAGGTATTTT.